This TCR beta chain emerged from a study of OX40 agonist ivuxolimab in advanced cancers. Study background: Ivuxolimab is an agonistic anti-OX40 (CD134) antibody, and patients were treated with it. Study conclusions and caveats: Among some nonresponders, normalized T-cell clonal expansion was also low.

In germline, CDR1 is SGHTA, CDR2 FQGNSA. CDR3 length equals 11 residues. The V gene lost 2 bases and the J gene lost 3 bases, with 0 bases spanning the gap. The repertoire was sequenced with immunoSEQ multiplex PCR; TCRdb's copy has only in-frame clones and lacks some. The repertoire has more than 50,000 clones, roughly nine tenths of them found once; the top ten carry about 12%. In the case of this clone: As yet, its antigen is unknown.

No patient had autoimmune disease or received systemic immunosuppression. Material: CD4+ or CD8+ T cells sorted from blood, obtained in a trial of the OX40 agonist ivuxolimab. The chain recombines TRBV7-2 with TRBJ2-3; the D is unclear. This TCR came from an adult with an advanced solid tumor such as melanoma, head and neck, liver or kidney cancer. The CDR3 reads CASSLTDTQYF. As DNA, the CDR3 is TGTGCCAGCAGCTTAACAGATACGCAGTATTTT.